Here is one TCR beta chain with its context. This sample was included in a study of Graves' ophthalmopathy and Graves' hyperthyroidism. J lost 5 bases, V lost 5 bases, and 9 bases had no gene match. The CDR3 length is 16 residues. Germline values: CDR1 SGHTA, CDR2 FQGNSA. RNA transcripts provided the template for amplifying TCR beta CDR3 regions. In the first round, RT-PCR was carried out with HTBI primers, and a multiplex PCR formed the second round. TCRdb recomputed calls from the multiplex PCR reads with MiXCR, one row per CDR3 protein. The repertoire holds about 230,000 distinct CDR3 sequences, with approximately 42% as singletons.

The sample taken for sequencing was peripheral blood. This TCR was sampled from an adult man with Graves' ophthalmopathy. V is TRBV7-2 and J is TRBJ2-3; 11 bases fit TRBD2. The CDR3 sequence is CASSTRLAGTLDTQYF. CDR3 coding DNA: TGTGCCAGCAGCACCCGACTAGCGGGGACTTTAGATACGCAGTATTTT.